One and the same sample provided the 3 T cell receptor beta chains below, sequenced in a study of a mutant IDH1 vaccine in newly diagnosed glioma. Time point in this sample: baseline, week 1 (first vaccination visit). Treatment reported: pre-vaccination baseline after standard-of-care therapy. Using immunoSEQ multiplex PCR, the repertoire was profiled, and TCRdb retains in-frame clones only, with some absent. The sample shows 90,000 to 95,000 clones, 83% of them seen only once. This sample comprised PBMCs, obtained from a glioma patient treated with radiotherapy, temozolomide or both. The receptors here all came from a woman in her fifties or sixties with glioma.

The rearrangement uses TRBV19 and TRBJ1-2, with TRBD1 as a possible D gene (6 bases). The ends were cut back, 7 bases at V and 8 bases at J, with 17 bases in the middle. The CDR3 contains 13 residues. Germline V CDR1 and CDR2: LNHDA, SQIVND (reference sequence). CDR3 in DNA: TGTGCCAGTACCCCAAGACAGGAGCAAGGCTACACCTTC. Protein product: CASTPRQEQGYTF.

This clone was seen just once. CDR3: CASQPPWDGTGITAEQYF. For the CDR3, the DNA is TGTGCCAGCCAACCCCCCTGGGACGGGACAGGGATAACAGCCGAGCAGTACTTC. The J gene is TRBJ2-7, the V gene TRBV27, with TRBD1 matching over 9 bases. This CDR3 comprises 18 residues. J gave up 6 bases and V 8 bases, and 23 bases lay outside the gene matches. Germline lookup yields CDR1 MNHEY and CDR2 SMNVEV (reference sequence).

The V gene is TRBV4-1, the J gene TRBJ2-3, with D hard to call. This CDR3 spans 16 amino acids. CDR1 is MGHRA and CDR2 is YSYEKL in the germline V gene. V was trimmed by 4 bases and J by 3 bases, leaving 17 bases between them. CDR3 residues: CASSLSSAPPTDTQYF. The CDR3 coding sequence is TGCGCCAGCAGCCTCAGTTCCGCACCTCCGACAGATACGCAGTATTTT.